This T cell receptor beta chain was obtained from a study of Ad26.COV2.S vaccination and SARS-CoV-2 variants. Study details: Ad26.COV2.S arm of COV1001 included the donor. Ad26.COV2.S given intramuscularly, once or twice 56 days apart.

Here immunoSEQ multiplex PCR was the method, and the copy in TCRdb shows in-frame clones only, minus some. The repertoire includes about 400,000 clones, 75% to 90% of them detected once, and under 2% sits in the top ten. This CDR3 is built from 14 residues. CDR1 and CDR2 from the germline V gene are LGHDT and YNNKEL (reference sequence). Between the trimmed V and J ends, which lost 4 bases and 2 bases, there was a span of 11 bases. Details on this clone: No antigen is known for it.

The treatment: some 20 received Ad26.COV2.S at low or high dose, single or two shots; several received placebo; per-sample allocation not given. Collection of samples fell on day 63 after the first vaccine or placebo injection. An Ad26 vector expressing Wuhan-strain SARS-CoV-2 spike served as the vaccine. General study findings and limits: Breadth, reportedly substantial, characterized the spike-specific CD8+ and CD4+ T cell responses after vaccination.

This TCR came from a person between 18 and 65 years old who received the Ad26.COV2.S COVID-19 vaccine or a placebo. Sample: peripheral blood, taken in a trial of Ad26.COV2.S vaccine versus placebo. The rearrangement links TRBV3-1 (or the pseudogene TRBV3-2) to TRBJ2-5; D gene uncertain. The chain's CDR3 is CASSLRSGQETQYF. CDR3 in DNA: TGTGCCAGCAGCCTCCGCAGTGGGCAAGAGACCCAGTACTTC.